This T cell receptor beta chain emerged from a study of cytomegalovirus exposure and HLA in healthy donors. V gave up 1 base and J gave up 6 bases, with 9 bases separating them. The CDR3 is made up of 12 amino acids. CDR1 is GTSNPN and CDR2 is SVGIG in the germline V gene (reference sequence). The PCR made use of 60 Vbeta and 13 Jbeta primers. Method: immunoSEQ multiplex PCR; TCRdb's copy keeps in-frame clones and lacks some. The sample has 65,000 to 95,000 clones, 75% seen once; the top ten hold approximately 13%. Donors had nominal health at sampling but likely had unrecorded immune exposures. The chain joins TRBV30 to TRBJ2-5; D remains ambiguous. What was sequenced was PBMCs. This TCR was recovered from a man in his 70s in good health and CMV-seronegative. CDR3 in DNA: TGTGCCTGGAGTGGGCCTAGGCAGACCCAGTACTTC. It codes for CAWSGPRQTQYF.